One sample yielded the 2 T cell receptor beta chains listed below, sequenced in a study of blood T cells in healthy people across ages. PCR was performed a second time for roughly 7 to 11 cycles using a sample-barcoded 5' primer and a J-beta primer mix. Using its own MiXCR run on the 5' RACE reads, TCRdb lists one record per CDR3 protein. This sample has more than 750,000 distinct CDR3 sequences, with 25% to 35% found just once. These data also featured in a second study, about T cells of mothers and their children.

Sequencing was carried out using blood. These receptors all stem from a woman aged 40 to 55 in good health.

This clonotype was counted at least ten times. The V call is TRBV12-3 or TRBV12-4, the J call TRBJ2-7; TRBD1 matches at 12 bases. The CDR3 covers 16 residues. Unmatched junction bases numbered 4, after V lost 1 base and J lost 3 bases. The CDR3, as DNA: TGTGCCAGCAGTTTAGACGGGACAGGGGGCCGCTACGAGCAGTACTTC. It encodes CASSLDGTGGRYEQYF.

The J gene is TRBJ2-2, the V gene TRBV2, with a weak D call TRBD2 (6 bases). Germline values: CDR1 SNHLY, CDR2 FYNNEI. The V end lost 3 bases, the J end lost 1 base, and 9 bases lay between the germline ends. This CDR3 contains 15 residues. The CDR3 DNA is TGTGCCAGCAGTGAGGCGGGAAAGAACACCGGGGAGCTGTTTTTT. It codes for CASSEAGKNTGELFF. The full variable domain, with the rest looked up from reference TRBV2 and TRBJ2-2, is EPEVTQTPSHQVTQMGQEVILRCVPISNHLYFYWYRQILGQKVEFLVSFYNNEISEKSEIFDDQFSVERPDGSNFTLKIRSTKLEDSAMYFCASSEAGKNTGELFFGEGSRLTVL.